This T cell receptor (beta chain) was recorded in a study of shared clonotypes between healthy human individuals. Each replicate PCR on the sorted subsets used 150 to 200 ng DNA (about 30,000 T cell genomes). Profiled with immunoSEQ multiplex PCR; TCRdb holds only in-frame clones, not every one. Found here are around 1.1 million clones, about 80% of them singletons; the top ten hold 0.5% to 0.65%. Germline trimming cut 1 base from V and 4 bases from J; bases unmatched to any gene: 9. Germline CDR1 is MGHDK and CDR2 is SYGVNS. The CDR3 covers 17 residues. Sequenced sample: memory CD4+ T cells from PBMCs. Stated subset: CD45RA-negative fraction. The chain links TRBV25-1 to TRBJ2-2; 7 positions agree with TRBD2. This clonotype was sampled from a man between 18 and 29 years old in good health. Some clones in this sample may be carry-over from other donors' samples. The CDR3 spells CASSEFRGEGLTGELFF. CDR3 nucleotides: TGTGCCAGCAGTGAATTTCGAGGGGAGGGCCTCACCGGGGAGCTGTTTTTT.